This TCR beta chain was recorded in a study of blood T cell repertoires in COVID-19. Across the whole study: Acute-phase and convalescent COVID-19 samples originated in the United States, Italy and Spain.

The repertoire was sequenced with immunoSEQ multiplex PCR; TCRdb's copy has only in-frame clones and lacks some. The top ten clones hold roughly 1.9% of a sample with approximately 450,000 clones, roughly 85% of them seen once. A single count supports this clone. CDR3 length equals 15 residues. V gave up 1 base and J gave up 4 bases, with 14 bases separating them. Germline CDR1 reads LGHDT; CDR2 reads YNNKEL (reference sequence). The chain is built from TRBV3-1 (or the pseudogene TRBV3-2) and TRBJ2-7, with D perhaps matching TRBD1 (5 bases). The clonotype was recovered from a young woman with acute COVID-19. Sequencing used PBMCs or T cells enriched from blood (not recorded which). The CDR3 reads CASSQVSGPQYEQYF. Written as DNA, the CDR3 is TGTGCCAGCAGCCAAGTCTCAGGGCCTCAATACGAGCAGTACTTC.